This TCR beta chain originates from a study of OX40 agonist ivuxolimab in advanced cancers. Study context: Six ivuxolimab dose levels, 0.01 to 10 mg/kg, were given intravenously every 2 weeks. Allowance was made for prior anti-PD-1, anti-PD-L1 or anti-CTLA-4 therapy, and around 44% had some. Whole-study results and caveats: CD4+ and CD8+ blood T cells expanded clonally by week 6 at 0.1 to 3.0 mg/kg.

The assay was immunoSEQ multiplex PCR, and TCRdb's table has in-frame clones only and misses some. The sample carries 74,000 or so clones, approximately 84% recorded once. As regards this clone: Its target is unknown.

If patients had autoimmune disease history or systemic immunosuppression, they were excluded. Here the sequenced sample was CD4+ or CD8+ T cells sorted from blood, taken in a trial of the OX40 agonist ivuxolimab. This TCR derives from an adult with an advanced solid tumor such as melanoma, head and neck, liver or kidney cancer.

For the CDR3, the DNA is TGTGCCAGCAGTGTTAGTCTAGCGGGGAGGGGTACGCAGTATTTT. Its translation: CASSVSLAGRGTQYF. This sequence joins TRBV2 and TRBJ2-3; 9 bases fit TRBD2. Per germline, CDR1 SNHLY and CDR2 FYNNEI. The CDR3 sequence is 15 residues long. The ends lost 4 bases at V and 8 bases at J; junction bases unmatched: 10.